One and the same sample provided the 9 T cell receptor beta chains below, sequenced in a study of OX40 agonist ivuxolimab in advanced cancers. Libraries were prepared through the immunoSEQ multiplex PCR assay. TCRdb limited this immuneACCESS table to in-frame rearrangements with V and J called. A share of clones is missing; checked studies link under half to unresolved V genes, and the rest is unexplained. The sample data list 70,000 or so clones, and around nine tenths of these were observed just once. Approximately 0.72% of the sample lies in the top ten. The starting material was CD4+ or CD8+ T cells sorted from blood, obtained in a trial of the OX40 agonist ivuxolimab. These receptor sequences come from an adult with an advanced solid tumor such as melanoma, head and neck, liver or kidney cancer.

V gene TRBV4-1 combines with J gene TRBJ2-7; 8 nucleotides align to TRBD1. The germline gives CDR1 MGHRA, CDR2 YSYEKL. Germline trimming cut 0 bases from V and 5 bases from J; bases unmatched to any gene: 15. CDR3 length: 18 amino acids. CDR3 residues: CASSQDQTAGTGVNEQYF. CDR3 nucleotides: TGCGCCAGCAGCCAAGATCAGACCGCCGGGACAGGTGTAAACGAGCAGTACTTC.

This chain links TRBV5-4 with TRBJ2-7, with a possible D match to TRBD1 (6 bases). V was cut by 4 bases and J by 6 bases, with 17 bases left in between. Germline lookup yields CDR1 SGHNT and CDR2 YYREEE (reference sequence). CDR3 length: 14 residues. The CDR3 nucleotides read TGTGCCAGCAGCCCTGCCCGCACGACAGGCGAGCAGTACTTC. It codes for CASSPARTTGEQYF.

The V call is TRBV6-6, the J call TRBJ2-3; D may match TRBD1 or TRBD2 (5 bases each). V lost 0 bases to trimming and J lost 1 base, with 8 bases between them. Looked up from germline, CDR1 is MNHNY and CDR2 is SVGAGI (reference sequence). The length of the CDR3 is 15 residues. As DNA, the CDR3 is TGTGCCAGCAGTTACTCCGGGACGCGCACAGATACGCAGTATTTT. Translated, it gives CASSYSGTRTDTQYF.

The CDR3 loop reads CAWSDVTGQGLAFF. The CDR3 nucleotides are TGTGCCTGGAGCGACGTTACGGGACAGGGTTTGGCTTTCTTT. The chain is built from TRBV30 and TRBJ1-1; 9 positions agree with TRBD1. The CDR3 contains 14 residues. V was clipped by 3 bases and J by 11 bases; unmatched bases: 13. The germline V gene has CDR1 GTSNPN and CDR2 SVGIG (reference sequence).

The chain joins TRBV29-1 to TRBJ2-7, with 11 bases that match TRBD1. This CDR3 has 13 residues. Trimming at V came to 2 bases and at J to 5 bases, leaving 2 bases not matched to a gene. The germline CDR1 and CDR2 sequences are SQVTM and ANQGSEA. CDR3 coding DNA: TGCAGCGTTGAAAAGGGACAGGGGGACGAGCAGTACTTC. It codes for CSVEKGQGDEQYF.

This chain joins TRBV5-4 and TRBJ2-7, with 8 positions matching TRBD2. Germline V gene sequence: CDR1 SGHNT, CDR2 YYREEE (reference sequence). Losses at the gene ends were 4 bases for V and 1 base for J; bases not matched to a gene: 13. This CDR3 comprises 17 residues. CDR3 loop: CASSPGLRAGVSYEQYF. The DNA for the CDR3 is TGTGCCAGCAGCCCCGGCCTCCGAGCGGGGGTTTCCTACGAGCAGTACTTC. The variable domain in full, completed from reference TRBV5-4 and TRBJ2-7, reads ETGVTQSPTHLIKTRGQQVTLRCSSQSGHNTVSWYQQALGQGPQFIFQYYREEENGRGNFPPRFSGLQFPNYSSELNVNALELDDSALYLCASSPGLRAGVSYEQYFGPGTRLTVT.

The chain links TRBV19 to TRBJ2-1; D perhaps matches TRBD1 (5 bases). The CDR3 totals 15 residues. Trimming left V 5 bases short and J 8 bases short, with 19 bases between. Germline CDR1 is LNHDA and CDR2 is SQIVND (reference sequence). CDR3 region: CASSRSGRVGDEQFF. The CDR3 DNA sequence: TGTGCCAGTAGTCGATCAGGCCGGGTAGGGGATGAGCAGTTCTTC.

This clone was observed a handful of times. V and J are TRBV6-5 and TRBJ1-1, with TRBD1 as a possible D gene (6 bases). Germline V gene sequence: CDR1 MNHEY, CDR2 SVGAGI. The CDR3 covers 12 residues. V gave up 6 bases and J gave up 3 bases, with 8 bases separating them. The CDR3 DNA reads TGTGCCAGCAGGCCAGGGGACACTGAAGCTTTCTTT. It encodes CASRPGDTEAFF.

V and J are TRBV18 and TRBJ2-3, with 8 bases fitting TRBD1. Germline CDR1 reads KGHSH; CDR2 reads LQKENI. The CDR3 length is 15 residues. Trimming took 4 bases from V and 5 from J; bases not matched to a gene: 8. CDR3 sequence: CASSLLDRARDTQYF. The DNA of the CDR3 is TGTGCCAGCTCACTCTTGGACAGGGCGCGAGATACGCAGTATTTT.